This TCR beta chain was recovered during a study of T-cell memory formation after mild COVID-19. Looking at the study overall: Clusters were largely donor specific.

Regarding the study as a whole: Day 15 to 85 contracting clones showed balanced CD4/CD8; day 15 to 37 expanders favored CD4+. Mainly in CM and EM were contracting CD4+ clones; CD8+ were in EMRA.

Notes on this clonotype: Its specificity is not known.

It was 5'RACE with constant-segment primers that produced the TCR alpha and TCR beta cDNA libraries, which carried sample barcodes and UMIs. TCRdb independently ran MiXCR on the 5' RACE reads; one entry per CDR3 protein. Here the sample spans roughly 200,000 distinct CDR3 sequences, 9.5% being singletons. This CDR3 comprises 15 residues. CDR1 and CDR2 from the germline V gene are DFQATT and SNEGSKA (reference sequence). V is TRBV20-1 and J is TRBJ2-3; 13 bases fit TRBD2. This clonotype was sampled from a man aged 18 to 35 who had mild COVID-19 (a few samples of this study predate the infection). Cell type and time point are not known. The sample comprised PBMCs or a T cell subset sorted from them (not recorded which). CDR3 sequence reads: CSSPGTSGTRGTQYF. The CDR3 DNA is TGCAGCTCACCGGGGACTAGCGGGACCAGGGGTACGCAGTATTTT.